These T cell receptor beta chains were read from a single sample in a study of blood T cells in healthy people across ages. Each CDR3 protein gets one entry after TCRdb re-called the 5' RACE reads with MiXCR. This sample carries about 1.1 million distinct CDR3 sequences, approximately 38% of them seen once, and the ten largest clones take around 13%. The sample taken for sequencing was blood. These receptors were collected from a man between 18 and 29 years old in good health. Both conserved end residues are part of each CDR3. A D gene is named only where the DNA matches it firmly. Rows give clone size only sometimes, using once, few, many, or a class for an expanded clone.

cdr3_aa: CASSGGGTQSQYF; cdr3_nt: TGTGCCAGCAGCGGAGGGGGGACTCAGTCGCAGTATTTT; clone_size: -; v_call: TRBV9; d_call: -; j_call: TRBJ2-3
cdr3_aa: CANLQGGEQYF; cdr3_nt: TGTGCCAACTTACAGGGGGGTGAGCAGTACTTC; clone_size: few; v_call: TRBV12-3/TRBV12-4; d_call: TRBD1; j_call: TRBJ2-5
cdr3_aa: CASTPGPHNYGYTF; cdr3_nt: TGTGCCAGCACCCCCGGTCCGCATAACTATGGCTACACCTTC; clone_size: few; v_call: TRBV12-3/TRBV12-4; d_call: -; j_call: TRBJ1-2
cdr3_aa: CASSNTDNTEAFF; cdr3_nt: TGTGCCAGCAGTAATACAGATAACACTGAAGCTTTCTTT; clone_size: few; v_call: TRBV27; d_call: -; j_call: TRBJ1-1
cdr3_aa: CASSDGYSNQPQHF; cdr3_nt: TGTGCCAGCAGTGACGGATATAGCAATCAGCCCCAGCATTTT; clone_size: few; v_call: TRBV2; d_call: -; j_call: TRBJ1-5
cdr3_aa: CATGDRGWEKLFF; cdr3_nt: TGTGCCACCGGAGACAGGGGTTGGGAAAAACTGTTTTTT; clone_size: -; v_call: TRBV12-3/TRBV12-4; d_call: TRBD1; j_call: TRBJ1-4
cdr3_aa: CASSQEWGQGWETQYF; cdr3_nt: TGCGCCAGCAGCCAAGAATGGGGACAGGGCTGGGAGACCCAGTACTTC; clone_size: once; v_call: TRBV4-3; d_call: TRBD1; j_call: TRBJ2-5
cdr3_aa: CASSNPGQPNGYTF; cdr3_nt: TGTGCCAGCAGTAATCCGGGACAACCCAATGGCTACACCTTC; clone_size: few; v_call: TRBV7-9; d_call: -; j_call: TRBJ1-2
cdr3_aa: CASTALANNEQYF; cdr3_nt: TGTGCCAGCACAGCGCTGGCGAACAATGAGCAGTACTTC; clone_size: few; v_call: TRBV3-1; d_call: -; j_call: TRBJ2-4
cdr3_aa: CASSHSSRGGTEAFF; cdr3_nt: TGCGCCAGCAGCCACTCCTCGAGGGGGGGGACTGAAGCTTTCTTT; clone_size: few; v_call: TRBV4-1; d_call: -; j_call: TRBJ1-1
cdr3_aa: CASSADGKSIQYF; cdr3_nt: TGTGCCAGCAGTGCCGACGGAAAAAGCATTCAGTACTTC; clone_size: -; v_call: TRBV9; d_call: -; j_call: TRBJ2-4
cdr3_aa: CASSRQGLGTNEKLFF; cdr3_nt: TGTGCCAGCAGCCGGCAGGGATTGGGGACTAATGAAAAACTGTTTTTT; clone_size: -; v_call: TRBV13; d_call: -; j_call: TRBJ1-4
cdr3_aa: CAISDQGSPSTDTQYF; cdr3_nt: TGTGCCATCAGTGACCAGGGGTCCCCTAGCACAGATACGCAGTATTTT; clone_size: few; v_call: TRBV10-3; d_call: -; j_call: TRBJ2-3
cdr3_aa: CASSVEMRGTINEQFF; cdr3_nt: TGTGCCAGCAGCGTAGAAATGCGGGGGACAATCAATGAGCAGTTCTTC; clone_size: -; v_call: TRBV9; d_call: -; j_call: TRBJ2-1
cdr3_aa: CASSLAVTSGHNEQFF; cdr3_nt: TGTGCCAGCAGCCTCGCCGTGACTAGCGGCCACAATGAGCAGTTCTTC; clone_size: -; v_call: TRBV7-2; d_call: TRBD2; j_call: TRBJ2-1
cdr3_aa: CTSTLGRNNEQFF; cdr3_nt: TGTACCAGCACGTTGGGCAGGAACAATGAGCAGTTCTTC; clone_size: -; v_call: TRBV2; d_call: -; j_call: TRBJ2-1
cdr3_aa: CASSLTVGSIYNEQYF; cdr3_nt: TGTGCCAGCAGCTTAACGGTGGGGAGCATCTACAATGAGCAGTACTTC; clone_size: -; v_call: TRBV7-3; d_call: -; j_call: TRBJ2-5
cdr3_aa: CASSIRGMTDTQYF; cdr3_nt: TGTGCCAGCAGCATCAGGGGTATGACAGATACGCAGTATTTT; clone_size: -; v_call: TRBV7-9; d_call: -; j_call: TRBJ2-3
cdr3_aa: CASRPQGADTEAFF; cdr3_nt: TGTGCCAGCAGACCACAGGGGGCGGACACTGAAGCTTTCTTT; clone_size: few; v_call: TRBV12-3/TRBV12-4; d_call: TRBD1; j_call: TRBJ1-1
cdr3_aa: CASSPLVGGGKTDTQYF; cdr3_nt: TGTGCCAGCAGCCCCCTCGTAGGGGGGGGCAAAACAGATACGCAGTATTTT; clone_size: few; v_call: TRBV11-2; d_call: -; j_call: TRBJ2-3
cdr3_aa: CASSVAGAQGEAFF; cdr3_nt: TGTGCCAGCAGCGTAGCGGGGGCGCAGGGTGAAGCTTTCTTT; clone_size: -; v_call: TRBV9; d_call: -; j_call: TRBJ1-1
cdr3_aa: CASSLPLENTEAFF; cdr3_nt: TGCGCCAGCAGCCTACCGCTGGAGAACACTGAAGCTTTCTTT; clone_size: few; v_call: TRBV5-1; d_call: -; j_call: TRBJ1-1
cdr3_aa: CASNTAIGSGTKNIQYF; cdr3_nt: TGTGCCAGCAATACAGCGATAGGGTCAGGGACCAAAAACATTCAGTACTTC; clone_size: few; v_call: TRBV2; d_call: -; j_call: TRBJ2-4
cdr3_aa: CSARITGGWSGYTF; cdr3_nt: TGCAGTGCTCGCATAACGGGTGGGTGGTCTGGCTACACCTTC; clone_size: many; v_call: TRBV20-1; d_call: -; j_call: TRBJ1-2
cdr3_aa: CASSLGLADYNEQYF; cdr3_nt: TGTGCCAGCAGCTTAGGTCTAGCGGATTACAATGAGCAGTACTTC; clone_size: few; v_call: TRBV12-3/TRBV12-4; d_call: TRBD2; j_call: TRBJ2-7
cdr3_aa: CASSSYTRKYNEQFF; cdr3_nt: TGTGCCAGCAGCTCCTATACTCGCAAATACAATGAGCAGTTCTTC; clone_size: once; v_call: TRBV5-8; d_call: -; j_call: TRBJ2-1
cdr3_aa: CASSLLVRGVNEQYF; cdr3_nt: TGTGCCAGCAGCTTACTCGTCAGGGGGGTGAACGAGCAGTACTTC; clone_size: -; v_call: TRBV11-1; d_call: -; j_call: TRBJ2-7
cdr3_aa: CASSYRPGVHTEAFF; cdr3_nt: TGTGCCAGCAGTTACCGACCAGGGGTCCACACTGAAGCTTTCTTT; clone_size: -; v_call: TRBV6-5; d_call: -; j_call: TRBJ1-1
cdr3_aa: CASGLGAMRAFF; cdr3_nt: TGTGCTAGTGGTTTGGGGGCCATGAGGGCTTTCTTT; clone_size: -; v_call: TRBV12-5; d_call: -; j_call: TRBJ1-1
cdr3_aa: CASSSQDITYNEQFF; cdr3_nt: TGTGCCAGCAGTTCACAGGACATTACCTACAATGAGCAGTTCTTC; clone_size: -; v_call: TRBV12-3/TRBV12-4; d_call: -; j_call: TRBJ2-1
cdr3_aa: CASSLGVTAYEQYF; cdr3_nt: TGTGCTAGCAGCTTAGGAGTGACAGCCTACGAGCAGTACTTC; clone_size: -; v_call: TRBV7-7; d_call: -; j_call: TRBJ2-7
cdr3_aa: CASHKDGYSNQPQHF; cdr3_nt: TGTGCCAGCCATAAAGACGGGTATAGCAATCAGCCCCAGCATTTT; clone_size: -; v_call: TRBV6-1; d_call: -; j_call: TRBJ1-5
cdr3_aa: CATSRDMESADTQYF; cdr3_nt: TGTGCCACCAGCAGAGATATGGAGTCGGCGGATACGCAGTATTTT; clone_size: once; v_call: TRBV15; d_call: -; j_call: TRBJ2-3
cdr3_aa: CASSLQGVDEQFF; cdr3_nt: TGTGCCAGCAGCTTACAGGGTGTGGATGAGCAGTTCTTC; clone_size: few; v_call: TRBV5-4; d_call: -; j_call: TRBJ2-1
cdr3_aa: CASSRGPGELFF; cdr3_nt: TGTGCCAGCAGTAGGGGACCCGGGGAGCTGTTTTTT; clone_size: few; v_call: TRBV6-2/TRBV6-3; d_call: -; j_call: TRBJ2-2
cdr3_aa: CASRLDRTPYEQYF; cdr3_nt: TGTGCAAGTCGGCTCGACAGAACACCTTACGAGCAGTACTTC; clone_size: once; v_call: TRBV12-2; d_call: -; j_call: TRBJ2-7
cdr3_aa: CSVVRPDTGELFF; cdr3_nt: TGCAGCGTTGTTCGGCCAGACACCGGGGAGCTGTTTTTT; clone_size: few; v_call: TRBV29-1; d_call: -; j_call: TRBJ2-2
cdr3_aa: CASSQDPGRARGYTF; cdr3_nt: TGCGCCAGCAGCCAAGATCCGGGGAGAGCTCGTGGCTACACCTTC; clone_size: few; v_call: TRBV4-3; d_call: -; j_call: TRBJ1-2
cdr3_aa: CASSSDRGRFSSTEAFF; cdr3_nt: TGCGCCAGCAGTTCGGACAGGGGGCGATTTAGTAGCACTGAAGCTTTCTTT; clone_size: few; v_call: TRBV5-1; d_call: TRBD1; j_call: TRBJ1-1
cdr3_aa: CASSQELVEGYEKLFF; cdr3_nt: TGTGCCAGCAGCCAAGAACTTGTGGAGGGTTATGAAAAACTGTTTTTT; clone_size: few; v_call: TRBV4-2; d_call: -; j_call: TRBJ1-4
cdr3_aa: CASSPRGQGNSPLHF; cdr3_nt: TGTGCCAGCAGCCCTAGGGGACAGGGTAATTCACCCCTCCACTTT; clone_size: once; v_call: TRBV7-2; d_call: TRBD1; j_call: TRBJ1-6
cdr3_aa: CASSALDSFGNEQFF; cdr3_nt: TGTGCCAGCAGTGCCTTGGACAGCTTCGGCAATGAGCAGTTCTTC; clone_size: -; v_call: TRBV25-1; d_call: -; j_call: TRBJ2-1
cdr3_aa: CASSFLQGSEQYF; cdr3_nt: TGTGCCAGCAGCTTTTTACAGGGCTCCGAGCAGTACTTC; clone_size: -; v_call: TRBV7-2; d_call: -; j_call: TRBJ2-7
cdr3_aa: CASSEQPGLDSYEQYF; cdr3_nt: TGTGCCAGCAGCGAACAACCGGGGCTAGACTCCTACGAGCAGTACTTC; clone_size: -; v_call: TRBV7-2; d_call: -; j_call: TRBJ2-7
cdr3_aa: CASSFGWQGVNGYTF; cdr3_nt: TGCGCCAGCAGCTTTGGTTGGCAGGGGGTCAATGGCTACACCTTC; clone_size: few; v_call: TRBV5-1; d_call: TRBD1; j_call: TRBJ1-2
cdr3_aa: CASSPGTGVWYGSYNEQFF; cdr3_nt: TGTGCCAGCAGCCCCGGGACAGGGGTATGGTATGGCTCCTACAATGAGCAGTTCTTC; clone_size: few; v_call: TRBV6-2/TRBV6-3; d_call: TRBD1; j_call: TRBJ2-1
cdr3_aa: CASSYKRGVLRQPQHF; cdr3_nt: TGTGCCAGCAGTTATAAAAGGGGCGTGCTTAGGCAGCCCCAGCATTTT; clone_size: -; v_call: TRBV6-2/TRBV6-3; d_call: -; j_call: TRBJ1-5